These T cell receptor beta chains were read from a single sample in a study of shared T cell receptors in the human thymus. Here immunoSEQ multiplex PCR was the method, and the copy in TCRdb shows in-frame clones only, minus some. The sample yields 650,000 to 950,000 clones, roughly 88% seen once. This sample was also put to use in a study of human thymus T cells.

Source material: thymocytes. These receptors all stem from a girl in the first two years of life with a congenital heart defect. The CDR3 runs from the conserved cysteine through the conserved F or W. A D gene is named only where the DNA matches it firmly. Size is omitted from some rows. Given values are once, few, many or a class for expanded clones.

TRBJ2-3 TRBD2 TRBV2 NA CASTPGTSGDTDTQYF TGTGCCAGCACCCCGGGGACTAGCGGGGACACAGATACGCAGTATTTT
TRBJ1-1 NA TRBV9 NA CASSVGADTEAFF TGTGCCAGCAGCGTAGGGGCCGACACTGAAGCTTTCTTT
TRBJ1-2 NA TRBV6-5 NA CASSYSATDNGYTF TGTGCCAGCAGTTACTCGGCCACAGATAACGGCTACACCTTC
TRBJ2-1 TRBD1 TRBV4-1 NA CASSHRQGYNEQFF TGCGCCAGCAGCCACAGACAGGGATACAATGAGCAGTTCTTC
TRBJ1-2 NA TRBV5-6 once CASSYHQGRPDRLCYTF TGTGCCAGCAGCTACCATCAGGGCCGGCCGGACCGACTCTGCTACACCTTC
TRBJ2-3 NA TRBV5-6 NA CASSDHKAAVSTDTQYF TGTGCCAGCAGCGACCATAAGGCGGCGGTTAGCACAGATACGCAGTATTTT
TRBJ1-1 NA TRBV28 NA CASRYRNTEAFF TGTGCCAGCAGGTATAGAAACACTGAAGCTTTCTTT
TRBJ1-2 TRBD1 TRBV14 NA CASSRLPGQGHGYTF TGTGCCAGCAGCCGACTTCCGGGACAGGGCCATGGCTACACCTTC
TRBJ2-5 TRBD1 TRBV6-1 NA CATPTGGRVETQYF TGTGCCACCCCGACAGGGGGCAGGGTGGAGACCCAGTACTTC
TRBJ1-2 NA TRBV18 once CASSPPSNLGYTF TGTGCCAGCTCACCACCCTCGAACTTAGGCTACACCTTC
TRBJ2-5 NA TRBV27 NA CASSCGGTEQETQYF TGTGCCAGCAGTTGTGGGGGGACGGAGCAAGAGACCCAGTACTTC
TRBJ1-2 NA TRBV6-1 few CASRDTVDRHYTF TGTGCCAGCAGGGACACCGTCGACAGACACTACACCTTC
TRBJ1-6 NA TRBV6-4 NA CASSHVPGGNSPLHF TGTGCCAGCAGCCACGTTCCGGGGGGGAATTCACCCCTCCACTTT
TRBJ1-5 TRBD1 TRBV19 NA CASSIWTGHDQPQHF TGTGCCAGTAGTATATGGACAGGGCATGATCAGCCCCAGCATTTT
TRBJ2-2 TRBD1 TRBV30 NA CAWRSYMRRTGWPGELFF TGTGCCTGGAGATCATATATGAGAAGGACAGGGTGGCCCGGGGAGCTGTTTTTT
TRBJ2-1 TRBD2 TRBV13 NA CASSIQELAGGRSYNEQFF TGTGCCAGCAGCATCCAAGAACTAGCGGGGGGGCGGTCCTACAATGAGCAGTTCTTC
TRBJ1-2 NA TRBV27 NA CASSPLYIDRPYGYTF TGTGCCAGCTCCCCCTTATATATCGACAGGCCCTATGGCTACACCTTC
TRBJ1-4 TRBD1 TRBV28 NA CASQPRDRVFPWANEKLFF TGTGCCAGCCAGCCGCGGGACAGGGTTTTCCCGTGGGCTAATGAAAAACTGTTTTTT
TRBJ1-1 TRBD1 TRBV19 few CASSIRPGTAMNTEAFF TGTGCCAGTAGTATTCGGCCGGGGACAGCGATGAACACTGAAGCTTTCTTT
TRBJ1-2 NA TRBV5-1 NA CASSLAEPGSNGYTF TGCGCCAGCAGCTTGGCCGAACCAGGGTCAAATGGCTACACCTTC
TRBJ1-5 NA TRBV16 NA CASRLQGPPNTYSNQPQHF TGTGCCAGCAGACTACAGGGTCCGCCAAACACGTATAGCAATCAGCCCCAGCATTTT
TRBJ2-2 NA TRBV5-6 once CASSNTWGGANTGELFF TGTGCCAGCAGCAACACCTGGGGGGGCGCGAACACCGGGGAGCTGTTTTTT
TRBJ2-1 TRBD2 TRBV2 NA CATGGLAGAYNEQFF TGTGCCACCGGGGGGTTAGCGGGGGCCTACAATGAGCAGTTCTTC
TRBJ1-1 NA TRBV5-6 NA CASSLVAYGNTEAFF TGTGCCAGCAGCTTGGTTGCGTACGGGAACACTGAAGCTTTCTTT